Below, 12 T cell receptor beta chains from the same sample are listed, as sequenced in a study of regulatory dendritic cells for organ transplantation. The data were produced by immunoSEQ multiplex PCR, yet TCRdb's version contains in-frame clones alone and is incomplete. The sample lists approximately 12,000 clones, nearly 90% occurring once. Sorted subsets were CFSE-labeled and cultured approximately 5 days with allogeneic dendritic cells. Which antigens these TCRs recognize remains unknown. The sequenced sample consisted of naive CD8+ T cells from blood cultured with regulatory dendritic cells. Indicated subset: CD45RA+ naive T cells. Receptor source: a human donor in good health.

The rearrangement joins TRBV5-6 to TRBJ2-7, with D possibly being TRBD1 (6 bases). CDR1 is SGHDT and CDR2 is YYEEEE in the germline V gene. The CDR3 spans 14 residues. The V gene lost 1 base and the J gene lost 3 bases, with 11 bases spanning the gap. CDR3 region: CASSLTGLIYEQYF. The CDR3 DNA is TGTGCCAGCAGCTTGACAGGGTTAATCTACGAGCAGTACTTC.

This clone has a single count. The chain carries TRBV10-3 and TRBJ2-1; D is ambiguous. The CDR3 is 15 amino acids. CDR1 and CDR2 from the germline V gene are ENHRY and SYGVKD. V was cut by 0 bases and J by 5 bases, with 11 bases left in between. In DNA, the CDR3 is TGTGCCATCAGTGAGTCCTGGATCCGAGACAATGAGCAGTTCTTC. Residues: CAISESWIRDNEQFF.

The chain carries TRBV13 and TRBJ2-5; D could derive from TRBD1 or TRBD2 (5 bases each). This CDR3 comprises 14 residues. V was shortened by 3 bases and J by 0 bases, with 8 bases between the two germline ends. Germline-derived CDR1 and CDR2 are PRHDT and FYEKMQ (reference sequence). DNA of the CDR3: TGTGCCAGCAGCTTTAGAGGGGACCAAGAGACCCAGTACTTC. Translation gives CASSFRGDQETQYF.

For the CDR3, the DNA is TGTGCCAGCAGCTCGGACTCTTTTACGCAGTATTTT. Translation: CASSSDSFTQYF. The chain combines TRBV7-3 with TRBJ2-3; TRBD2 is a possible D gene (5 bases). CDR1 SGHTA and CDR2 FQGTGA come from the germline V gene. The CDR3 runs 12 residues. V lost 4 bases to trimming and J lost 8 bases, with 10 bases between them.

The rearrangement uses TRBV7-6 and TRBJ1-1; TRBD1 is a possible D gene (6 bases). The CDR3 is 14 amino acids. Germline lookup yields CDR1 SGHVS and CDR2 FNYEAQ. V lost 3 bases and J 1 base, leaving 9 bases between the germline ends. The CDR3 protein is CASSFLGQNTEAFF. DNA of the CDR3: TGTGCCAGCAGCTTCCTGGGACAGAACACTGAAGCTTTCTTT.

The count of this clone is one. CDR3 sequence (DNA): TGTGCCACCAATTCAGGGCCCCAAGAGACCCAGTACTTC. Encoded protein: CATNSGPQETQYF. V gene TRBV15 combines with J gene TRBJ2-5, with a possible D match to TRBD1 (5 bases). Germline loops: CDR1 LNHNV, CDR2 YYDKDF (reference sequence). The CDR3 covers 13 residues. Trimming removed 7 bases at V and 1 base at J, with 10 bases between. The variable domain in full, completed from reference TRBV15 and TRBJ2-5, reads DAMVIQNPRYQVTQFGKPVTLSCSQTLNHNVMYWYQQKSSQAPKLLFHYYDKDFNNEADTPDNFQSRRPNTSFCFLDIRSPGLGDTAMYLCATNSGPQETQYFGPGTRLLVL.

The chain combines TRBV7-9 with TRBJ2-7, with 7 positions matching TRBD1. Trimming cost V 6 bases and J 0 bases; bases outside gene matches: 8. This CDR3 has 15 residues. Germline V CDR1 and CDR2: SEHNR, FQNEAQ (reference sequence). CDR3 protein: CASRLDRSSSYEQYF. The CDR3, as DNA: TGTGCCAGCAGGTTGGACAGGTCGAGCTCCTACGAGCAGTACTTC.

The rearrangement uses TRBV28 and TRBJ2-7; D is perhaps TRBD2 (5 bases). This CDR3 has 11 residues. The germline gives CDR1 MDHEN, CDR2 SYDVKM. Trimming took 7 bases from V and 3 from J, leaving 7 bases between them. The CDR3 DNA reads TGTGCCAGCACAAGCGGCTACGAGCAGTACTTC. This translates into CASTSGYEQYF.

The V call is TRBV2, the J call TRBJ1-2, with 12 nucleotides matching TRBD1. Germline values: CDR1 SNHLY, CDR2 FYNNEI. Unmatched junction bases numbered 10, after V lost 6 bases and J lost 5 bases. The CDR3 sequence is 16 residues long. The CDR3 bases are TGTGCCAGCAGGGGGACAGGGGGCCTTACTCCTTATGGCTACACCTTC. Amino acids: CASRGTGGLTPYGYTF.

The rearrangement joins TRBV30 to TRBJ2-4; D remains ambiguous. V dropped 3 bases and J dropped 3 bases, with 12 bases sitting between them. CDR1 is GTSNPN, CDR2 SVGIG, per germline (reference sequence). The CDR3 length is 14 residues. In DNA, the CDR3 is TGTGCCTGGAGCGTAAAAAGAGGCAAAAACATTCAGTACTTC. Amino acids: CAWSVKRGKNIQYF.

V is TRBV7-2 and J is TRBJ2-1; 8 bases fit TRBD1. Germline assignment: CDR1 SGHTA and CDR2 FQGNSA. The length of the CDR3 is 15 residues. Germline trimming cut 5 bases from V and 8 bases from J; bases unmatched to any gene: 11. The CDR3 reads CASSGRTGIDDEQFF. For the CDR3, the DNA is TGTGCCAGCAGCGGACGGACAGGGATTGATGATGAGCAGTTCTTC. The variable domain in full, completed from reference TRBV7-2 and TRBJ2-1, reads GAGVSQSPSNKVTEKGKDVELRCDPISGHTALYWYRQSLGQGLEFLIYFQGNSAPDKSGLPSDRFSAERTGGSVSTLTIQRTQQEDSAVYLCASSGRTGIDDEQFFGPGTRLTVL.

The chain recombines TRBV19 with TRBJ2-5, with no clear D. CDR3 length: 13 residues. The germline V gene has CDR1 LNHDA and CDR2 SQIVND (reference sequence). Between the trimmed V and J ends, which lost 10 bases and 1 base, there was a span of 13 bases. This chain's CDR3 is CANSLWGQETQYF. As DNA, the CDR3 is TGTGCCAACTCTCTCTGGGGCCAAGAGACCCAGTACTTC. Complete variable domain (other parts from reference TRBV19 and TRBJ2-5): DGGITQSPKYLFRKEGQNVTLSCEQNLNHDAMYWYRQDPGQGLRLIYYSQIVNDFQKGDIAEGYSVSREKKESFPLTVTSAQKNPTAFYLCANSLWGQETQYFGPGTRLLVL.